This is a list of T cell receptor beta chains from one sample in a study of human T cells and chemical hapten exposure. In TCRdb, the RACE reads were re-called with MiXCR into one record per CDR3 protein. This sample yields roughly 80,000 distinct CDR3 sequences, of which 8.5% to 9.5% are seen a single time; 1.7% belongs to the top ten. The specimen sequenced was whole blood. The receptors were sampled from a female donor in good health. Some clones in this sample may be carry-over from other donors' samples. The CDR3 runs from the conserved cysteine through the conserved F or W. Each record gives: D gene, clone size, J gene, V gene, CDR3 protein, CDR3 DNA. A D gene is named only where the DNA matches it firmly. Clone size is stated in some rows and not others, as once, few, many or a class when expanded.

- - TRBJ1-2 TRBV7-9 CASSPGRGGYYGYTF TGTGCCAGCAGCCCAGGCAGAGGGGGTTACTATGGCTACACCTTC
TRBD2 - TRBJ2-3 TRBV6-1 CASSDIAGGPDTQYF TGTGCCAGCAGTGATATAGCGGGGGGGCCAGATACGCAGTATTTT
- many TRBJ2-3 TRBV5-1 CASSLATSTDTQYF TGCGCCAGCAGCTTGGCGACTAGCACAGATACGCAGTATTTT
TRBD1 - TRBJ2-2 TRBV9 CASSVEQGRTGELFF TGTGCCAGCAGCGTAGAACAGGGGAGAACCGGGGAGCTGTTTTTT
- many TRBJ1-6 TRBV20-1 CSARAGNGRSPLHF TGCAGTGCTAGGGCAGGGAACGGTCGCTCACCCCTCCACTTT
- many TRBJ1-1 TRBV29-1 CSVEVWRGRATEAFF TGCAGCGTTGAAGTTTGGCGGGGGAGGGCGACTGAAGCTTTCTTT
- - TRBJ1-1 TRBV4-3 CASSRNYMSPEAFF TGCGCCAGCAGCCGAAACTATATGAGCCCTGAAGCTTTCTTT
- many TRBJ2-6 TRBV6-5 CATLGPPGANVLTF TGTGCCACCCTGGGGCCCCCTGGGGCCAACGTCCTGACTTTC
- few TRBJ2-3 TRBV5-4 CASSGSATSTDTQYF TGTGCCAGCAGCGGGAGCGCCACTAGCACAGATACGCAGTATTTT
- few TRBJ1-1 TRBV5-6 CASGELNTEAFF TGTGCCAGCGGAGAATTGAACACTGAAGCTTTCTTT
- - TRBJ2-2 TRBV5-1 CASSLKRLVNTGELFF TGCGCCAGCAGCTTGAAGAGACTAGTAAACACCGGGGAGCTGTTTTTT
TRBD1 many TRBJ2-1 TRBV29-1 CSVRTGVVYEQFF TGCAGCGTGAGGACAGGGGTGGTCTATGAGCAGTTCTTC
- many TRBJ2-4 TRBV5-6 CASSALSGSSKNIQYF TGTGCCAGCAGCGCCTTGAGCGGCAGCAGTAAAAACATTCAGTACTTC
- - TRBJ1-6 TRBV15 CATSRDPSYNSPLHF TGTGCCACCAGCAGAGACCCCTCCTATAATTCACCCCTCCACTTT
- many TRBJ2-3 TRBV7-9 CASSYPGVTPSTDTQYF TGTGCCAGCAGCTACCCCGGCGTTACGCCTAGCACAGATACGCAGTATTTT
TRBD1 - TRBJ1-6 TRBV2 CASSVDRGSSPLHF TGTGCCAGCAGTGTGGACAGGGGGAGTTCACCCCTCCACTTT
- many TRBJ2-7 TRBV5-5 CASSRGGTEGQYF TGTGCCAGCAGCAGAGGTGGTACGGAAGGTCAGTACTTC
- few TRBJ2-1 TRBV7-3 CASSLTGLSYNEQFF TGTGCCAGCAGCTTAACGGGGCTCTCCTACAATGAGCAGTTCTTC
- - TRBJ2-3 TRBV25-1 CASSGLGGYSSDTQYF TGTGCCAGCAGTGGGCTTGGGGGGTATTCGTCAGATACGCAGTATTTT
- few TRBJ2-1 TRBV10-3 CAIGEVALNEQFF TGTGCCATCGGCGAGGTTGCCCTCAATGAGCAGTTCTTC
TRBD1 many TRBJ1-6 TRBV6-5 CASSIRTGSNSPLHF TGTGCCAGCTCCATCCGGACAGGGTCAAATTCACCCCTCCACTTT
- - TRBJ2-3 TRBV11-2 CASSWTTTDTQYF TGTGCCAGCAGCTGGACAACTACAGATACGCAGTATTTT
TRBD1 few TRBJ1-5 TRBV7-2 CASSLRQGSQPQHF TGTGCCAGCAGCTTACGACAGGGAAGTCAGCCCCAGCATTTT
TRBD1 - TRBJ1-2 TRBV7-2 CASSPIADRVVRGYTF TGTGCCAGCAGCCCCATCGCGGACAGGGTTGTTCGTGGCTACACCTTC
- many TRBJ1-5 TRBV6-6 CASTADILYNQPQHF TGTGCCAGCACCGCGGACATCTTGTACAATCAGCCCCAGCATTTT
TRBD2 many TRBJ2-3 TRBV7-2 CASSLRTSGGTLSTDTQYF TGTGCCAGCAGCTTAAGGACTAGCGGGGGGACTCTCAGCACAGATACGCAGTATTTT
- few TRBJ1-2 TRBV30 CAWTRDTRYTF TGTGCCTGGACCAGGGACACTCGCTACACCTTC
- many TRBJ2-7 TRBV12-3/TRBV12-4 CASSLGGPGSVNTYEQYF TGTGCCAGCAGTTTGGGGGGCCCAGGGTCGGTTAACACCTACGAGCAGTACTTC
- many TRBJ1-2 TRBV20-1 CSAQGNYGYTF TGCAGTGCTCAGGGAAACTATGGCTACACCTTC
TRBD2 few TRBJ2-1 TRBV6-2/TRBV6-3 CASRSPSPKRGVHNEQFF TGTGCCAGCAGATCTCCTTCCCCCAAGCGGGGGGTCCACAATGAGCAGTTCTTC
TRBD2 few TRBJ2-7 TRBV4-3 CASSQVSGITYEQYF TGCGCCAGCAGCCAAGTGAGCGGGATAACCTACGAGCAGTACTTC
TRBD1 few TRBJ2-4 TRBV10-1 CASITANMTGESKNIQYF TGCGCCAGCATCACCGCTAATATGACAGGGGAAAGCAAAAACATTCAGTACTTC
TRBD2 - TRBJ2-3 TRBV20-1 CSARAMRLAGPSTDTQYF TGCAGTGCTAGAGCTATGAGACTAGCGGGGCCTAGCACAGATACGCAGTATTTT
- - TRBJ1-5 TRBV20-1 CSAASYSRLNQPQHF TGCAGTGCTGCATCTTACAGTAGGCTGAATCAGCCCCAGCATTTT
- many TRBJ1-2 TRBV4-2 CASSHGGYTF TGTGCCAGCAGCCACGGTGGCTACACCTTC
- few TRBJ2-5 TRBV3-1 CASSQVVDTQYF TGTGCCAGCAGCCAAGTTGTGGACACCCAGTACTTC
- many TRBJ2-5 TRBV27 CASSSNHQGPRETQYF TGTGCCAGCAGTTCGAACCACCAGGGTCCGAGAGAGACCCAGTACTTC
TRBD2 many TRBJ2-5 TRBV28 CASRRGLARETQYF TGTGCCAGCAGGAGAGGACTAGCCCGAGAGACCCAGTACTTC
TRBD1 few TRBJ1-1 TRBV12-3/TRBV12-4 CASRRAGTGAGAFF TGTGCCAGCAGGCGGGCCGGGACAGGGGCTGGAGCTTTCTTT